The subject of this entry is one T cell receptor beta chain. Its antigen remains unidentified. V dropped 5 bases and J dropped 2 bases, with 15 bases sitting between them. Per the germline V gene, CDR1 is SSHAT and CDR2 is FNYEAQ (reference sequence). This CDR3 region has 15 residues. The data stem from a study of OX40 agonist ivuxolimab in advanced cancers. Study context: Patients got intravenous ivuxolimab at 0.01 to 10 mg/kg every 2 weeks. The eligibility criteria allowed prior anti-PD-1, anti-PD-L1 or anti-CTLA-4 therapy, and approximately 38% had some. Findings of the study overall: Patients who responded partially at 0.1-3.0 mg/kg showed clonal expansion ranking among the lowest. CD8+ T cells averaged more expanded clones than CD4+.

Sequencing was performed with immunoSEQ multiplex PCR; in TCRdb, only in-frame clones are kept and a portion is missing. Among tens of thousands of clones, 84% were seen once, and the ten largest hold 0.4% to 0.55%. The gene calls are TRBV7-7 and TRBJ2-5; the D call may be TRBD1 or TRBD2 (6 bases each). The source is an adult with an advanced solid tumor such as melanoma, head and neck, liver or kidney cancer. Sequenced material: CD4+ or CD8+ T cells sorted from blood, taken in a trial of the OX40 agonist ivuxolimab. The CDR3 region has the DNA TGTGCCAGCAGCAGGGGGGCGAGTCAACAAGAGACCCAGTACTTC. This codes for CASSRGASQQETQYF. Together with reference TRBV7-7 and TRBJ2-5, the CDR3 gives the full variable domain: GAGVSQSPRYKVTKRGQDVTLRCDPISSHATLYWYQQALGQGPEFLTYFNYEAQPDKSGLPSDRFSAERPEGSISTLTIQRTEQRDSAMYRCASSRGASQQETQYFGPGTRLLVL.